Each of the 25 T cell receptor beta chains below was sequenced from the same sample in a study of shared clonotypes between healthy human individuals. Here immunoSEQ multiplex PCR was the method, and the copy in TCRdb shows in-frame clones only, minus some. This sample has about 380,000 clones, with about 96% found just once. The material sequenced was memory CD8+ T cells sorted from blood. Subset noted: CD45RO+ cells pooled with CCR7-negative TemRA cells. The receptors here all came from a man aged 30 to 45 in good health.

The gene calls are TRBV9 and TRBJ1-3, with D possibly being TRBD1 (6 bases). The V and J ends lost 0 bases and 1 base respectively, with 11 bases between them. The CDR3 runs 16 residues. Looked up from germline, CDR1 is SGDLS and CDR2 is YYNGEE. Here the CDR3 reads CASSVVPTGSGNTIYF. DNA of the CDR3: TGTGCCAGCAGCGTAGTCCCCACAGGGTCTGGAAACACCATATATTTT. Complete variable domain (other parts from reference TRBV9 and TRBJ1-3): DSGVTQTPKHLITATGQRVTLRCSPRSGDLSVYWYQQSLDQGLQFLIQYYNGEERAKGNILERFSAQQFPDLHSELNLSSLELGDSALYFCASSVVPTGSGNTIYFGEGSWLTVV.

J is TRBJ2-3 and V is TRBV6-5, with TRBD2 identical over 8 bases. The CDR3 totals 15 residues. V gave up 6 bases and J gave up 6 bases; unmatched junction bases: 11. The V gene's germline CDR1 is MNHEY and CDR2 SVGAGI. CDR3 nucleotides: TGTGCCAGCAGCGACCCGGGAGGGCCGGTGGATACGCAGTATTTT. This translates into CASSDPGGPVDTQYF.

This sequence joins TRBV28 and TRBJ2-1; D gene ambiguous. The CDR3 sequence is 15 residues long. Germline V gene lookup returns CDR1 MDHEN and CDR2 SYDVKM. Trimming pared 2 bases from V and 0 bases from J, leaving 8 bases between. CDR3 sequence: CASSLPPSSYNEQFF. The CDR3 nucleotides read TGTGCCAGCAGTTTACCGCCGAGCTCCTACAATGAGCAGTTCTTC.

CDR3 sequence reads: CASIPGQFLPYGYTF. The CDR3 bases are TGTGCCAGCATTCCGGGACAGTTCCTACCCTATGGCTACACCTTC. The chain carries TRBV28 and TRBJ1-2; 7 bases fit TRBD1. The CDR3 has 15 residues. Trimming cost V 7 bases and J 4 bases; bases outside gene matches: 12. Per germline, CDR1 MDHEN and CDR2 SYDVKM.

This sequence joins TRBV6-5 and TRBJ1-2; D gene unclear. V gave up 0 bases and J gave up 8 bases, with 13 bases separating them. This CDR3 spans 14 amino acids. Germline V gives CDR1 MNHEY, CDR2 SVGAGI. The CDR3 sequence is CASSYSTLPRGYTF. In DNA, the CDR3 is TGTGCCAGCAGTTACTCGACCCTTCCACGGGGCTACACCTTC.

The chain carries TRBV7-2 and TRBJ2-7; TRBD2 agrees at 10 bases. V trimming: 3 bases; J trimming: 1 base; junction bases outside the gene matches: 3. Germline V CDR1 and CDR2: SGHTA, FQGNSA. The CDR3 contains 15 residues. The chain's CDR3 is CASSFRAGGSYEQYF. The CDR3 DNA is TGTGCCAGCAGCTTCCGAGCGGGAGGGTCCTACGAGCAGTACTTC.

The chain uses TRBV10-1 and TRBJ2-2; perhaps D is TRBD1 or TRBD2 (6 bases each). From germline, CDR1 is WNHNN and CDR2 SYGVQD (reference sequence). V lost 1 base and J 5 bases, leaving 23 bases between the germline ends. The CDR3 consists of 19 residues. In nucleotides, the CDR3 is TGCGCCAGCAGTGAGTGTCACACGGGACCGACAGGAGGGACCGGGGAGCTGTTTTTT. Its translation: CASSECHTGPTGGTGELFF.

The V call is TRBV25-1, the J call TRBJ2-7; the D gene is possibly TRBD1 (5 bases). This CDR3 comprises 12 residues. The germline CDR1 and CDR2 sequences are MGHDK and SYGVNS. V lost 7 bases and J 3 bases, leaving 10 bases between the germline ends. The CDR3: CASNEDSYEQYF. For the CDR3, the DNA is TGTGCCAGCAACGAAGACAGCTACGAGCAGTACTTC.

This clone has just one count. This chain connects TRBV7-8 to TRBJ1-2; no definite D call. Germline V gene data show CDR1 as SGHVS and CDR2 as FQNEAQ. The CDR3 is 13 amino acids. V was clipped by 5 bases and J by 8 bases, with 15 bases between them. CDR3 sequence reads: CASSLRGLSGYTF. The CDR3 nucleotides read TGTGCCAGCAGCCTAAGAGGACTATCAGGCTACACCTTC.

The V and J genes are TRBV30 and TRBJ2-3; 8 bases are a match to TRBD2. Looked up from germline, CDR1 is GTSNPN and CDR2 is SVGIG (reference sequence). V was pared by 2 bases and J by 4 bases, with 5 bases of the junction left unmatched. The CDR3 sequence is 14 residues long. CDR3 region: CAWSTSGSADTQYF. CDR3 nucleotides: TGTGCCTGGAGTACCAGCGGGAGTGCAGATACGCAGTATTTT.

This chain connects TRBV7-9 to TRBJ1-2; 9 bases fit TRBD1. This CDR3 is 15 amino acids long. Germline V gene sequence: CDR1 SEHNR, CDR2 FQNEAQ (reference sequence). J gave up 0 bases and V 5 bases, and 4 bases lay outside the gene matches. CDR3 sequence reads: CASSTWTGANYGYTF. CDR3 nucleotides: TGTGCCAGCAGCACTTGGACAGGGGCTAACTATGGCTACACCTTC.

This chain uses TRBV9 with TRBJ2-5; perhaps TRBD2 as D (6 bases). The germline gives CDR1 SGDLS, CDR2 YYNGEE. The CDR3 covers 17 residues. Trimming shortened V by 4 bases and J by 8 bases, and 27 bases separated the two germline ends. The CDR3 loop reads CASSPSSSDQLGSTQYF. CDR3 coding DNA: TGTGCCAGCAGCCCTTCTTCCTCCGACCAGCTCGGGAGTACCCAGTACTTC.

The genes are TRBV2 and TRBJ2-7, with D maybe TRBD2 (5 bases). V was pared by 3 bases and J by 5 bases, with 14 bases between. The CDR3 runs 14 residues. The V gene's germline CDR1 is SNHLY and CDR2 FYNNEI. CDR3 protein: CASSESPLGNEQYF. CDR3 in DNA: TGTGCCAGCAGTGAGTCGCCGCTCGGGAACGAGCAGTACTTC.

The chain joins TRBV7-2 to TRBJ2-2; TRBD1 aligns across 8 bases. This CDR3 is built from 15 residues. The germline V gene encodes CDR1 SGHTA and CDR2 FQGNSA. J was trimmed by 6 bases and V by 6 bases; bases with no gene match: 9. In DNA form, the CDR3 reads TGTGCCAGCAGGCGCGGACAGGGCGGCGCCGGGGAGCTGTTTTTT. Its translation: CASRRGQGGAGELFF.

Comment on this clone: Different DNA sequences within this sample yield the same CDR3. The rearrangement uses TRBV28 and TRBJ2-7, with 8 nucleotides matching TRBD2. This CDR3 comprises 14 residues. Trimming removed 3 bases from V and 2 bases from J; junction bases left unmatched: 3. Per germline, CDR1 MDHEN and CDR2 SYDVKM. The CDR3 sequence: CASSFPGGPYEQYF. The DNA for the CDR3 is TGTGCCAGCAGTTTTCCGGGAGGGCCCTACGAGCAGTACTTC.

CDR3 loop: CASSPGQATYEQYF. The CDR3 bases are TGTGCCAGCAGCCCAGGACAGGCTACCTACGAGCAGTACTTC. The chain has TRBV27 and TRBJ2-7, with 7 bases fitting TRBD1. Germline V CDR1 and CDR2: MNHEY, SMNVEV (reference sequence). The CDR3 extends over 14 amino acids. With V trimmed by 6 bases and J by 2 bases, 7 bases remained unmatched.

The J gene is TRBJ1-2, the V gene TRBV28; a possible D gene is TRBD1 (6 bases). There are 15 residues in the CDR3. Trimming removed 3 bases from V and 3 bases from J, with 14 bases in between. The germline V gene has CDR1 MDHEN and CDR2 SYDVKM. The CDR3 loop reads CASSFRGRGDYGYTF. The CDR3 region has the DNA TGTGCCAGCAGTTTCAGGGGCCGGGGGGACTATGGCTACACCTTC.

The chain carries TRBV28 and TRBJ1-5; the D gene is possibly TRBD1 (5 bases). In germline, CDR1 is MDHEN, CDR2 SYDVKM. V lost 3 bases and J 7 bases, leaving 16 bases between the germline ends. The CDR3 runs to 15 residues. As DNA, the CDR3 is TGTGCCAGCAGTTTCGGAGGGCGGAGGGGACAGCCCCAGCATTTT. Translation gives CASSFGGRRGQPQHF.

This chain joins TRBV6-4 and TRBJ2-3; TRBD2 agrees at 11 bases. This CDR3 spans 14 amino acids. Germline V gene data show CDR1 as MRHNA and CDR2 as SNTAGT. V gave up 6 bases and J gave up 4 bases; unmatched junction bases: 3. The DNA for the CDR3 is TGTGCCAGCAGCCCTAGCGGGAGGTCAGATACGCAGTATTTT. Its protein product is CASSPSGRSDTQYF.

The chain recombines TRBV4-2 with TRBJ2-3; the D is unclear. Germline values: CDR1 LGHNA, CDR2 YNFKEQ. The CDR3 is made up of 14 amino acids. V lost 0 bases and J lost 4, with 8 bases in between. Written as DNA, the CDR3 is TGTGCCAGCAGCCAAGAAGGATGGGCAGATACGCAGTATTTT. Protein: CASSQEGWADTQYF.

This clone was detected only once. The chain is built from TRBV9 and TRBJ2-3, with TRBD2 identical over 8 bases. CDR3 length: 16 residues. Per the germline V gene, CDR1 is SGDLS and CDR2 is YYNGEE. Trimming at V came to 4 bases and at J to 4 bases, leaving 11 bases not matched to a gene. CDR3 coding DNA: TGTGCCAGCAGCCCGCGGGGGGCGGGAGCGGCAGATACGCAGTATTTT. This encodes CASSPRGAGAADTQYF.

CDR3 region: CASSSQGTGDHEQYF. CDR3 in DNA: TGTGCCAGCAGTTCCCAAGGGACAGGGGACCACGAGCAGTACTTC. The V and J genes are TRBV28 and TRBJ2-7; 10 bases match TRBD1. CDR3 length equals 15 residues. CDR1 is MDHEN and CDR2 is SYDVKM in the germline V gene. Germline trimming cut 4 bases from V and 5 bases from J; bases unmatched to any gene: 8.

The rearrangement links TRBV19 to TRBJ2-5, with 7 bases that match TRBD2. The CDR3 runs 16 residues. The germline CDR1 and CDR2 sequences are LNHDA and SQIVND (reference sequence). V lost 3 bases and J lost 6; bases outside the gene matches: 13. CDR3 protein: CASSMLSVGGMKTQYF. The CDR3 DNA reads TGTGCCAGTAGTATGTTGAGCGTCGGGGGGATGAAGACCCAGTACTTC.

The chain carries TRBV23-1 and TRBJ2-7, with D possibly TRBD2 on 7 matching bases. TRBV23-1 is flagged as an ORF with uncertain function. CDR3 length: 15 amino acids. Trimming removed 2 bases from V and 5 bases from J, with 16 bases in between. The CDR3 protein is CASSQARGARNEQYF. The CDR3 region has the DNA TGCGCCAGCAGTCAAGCACGGGGGGCTAGGAACGAGCAGTACTTC.

This chain links TRBV28 with TRBJ2-5, with D tentatively TRBD2 (6 bases). The V and J ends lost 8 bases and 3 bases respectively, with 19 bases between them. Per germline, CDR1 MDHEN and CDR2 SYDVKM. The CDR3 has 15 amino acids. The DNA for the CDR3 is TGTGCCAGCCAGGAGGCGGGACCGGTCAAAGAGACCCAGTACTTC. Residues: CASQEAGPVKETQYF.